This T cell receptor (beta chain) was captured in a study of blood T cell repertoires in COVID-19. On the study more broadly: Specimens from acute and convalescent COVID-19 originated in the United States, Italy and Spain. PBMCs, B-cell-depleted T cells, or T cells were the source of the cDNA or gDNA that made up the material.

In the study's own analysis: Scientists estimated how many nucleated cells there were by amplifying reference gene primers. The data were produced by immunoSEQ multiplex PCR, yet TCRdb's version contains in-frame clones alone and is incomplete. V, J and clone size reflect that table, while D and trimming were determined from the DNA. The table has tens of thousands of clones, 89% seen once; the top ten hold more than 7%. CDR1 and CDR2 from the germline V gene are SQVTM and ANQGSEA. V gave up 4 bases and J gave up 2 bases, with 11 bases separating them. The CDR3 loop spans 13 amino acids. The sample consisted of peripheral blood. The chain is built from TRBV29-1 and TRBJ1-1; no definite D call. The sequence was obtained from an elderly man with active or convalescent COVID-19. The CDR3 protein is CSVARGGNTEAFF. The CDR3 DNA follows: TGCAGCGTTGCTCGGGGAGGCAACACTGAAGCTTTCTTT.